This note documents a single T cell receptor beta chain sequence. This clonotype came up once. Its antigen remains unidentified. Base qualities were left out, and no much larger clone turns up one base away. A single read offers scant evidence. Its CDR3 holds 17 amino acids, cysteine through phenylalanine. Here the CDR3 DNA is all that survives: 51 bases in frame from base 1. V is pared back by 3 bases and J by 1 base, with 16 bases lying between the germline termini. As encoded in the germline V gene, CDR1 is SGDLS while CDR2 is YYNGEE. TCR beta CDR3 regions were amplified from RNA transcripts for repertoire sequencing. HTBI primers and the Qiagen OneStep RT-PCR kit were used in a first-round RT-PCR, which was followed by a second-round multiplex PCR, size selection and purification. Libraries were sequenced on an Illumina HiSeq2000 using paired-end 100 bp reads. The study's processing was this. SOAPnuke was used for read processing, and reads with adapters, uncalled bases, a mean Phred below 15, or no exact constant-primer or identifier match were discarded. COPE v1.2.5 was used to merge the high-quality paired reads. Each unique nucleotide sequence was treated as a clonotype, and MiTCR v1.1 was used to align the clonotypes to the IMGT TRB V, D and J references. Only V-J combinations with frequency above 0.0001 were analysed, covering around 99% of repertoires. For each V-J combination, a TCR clonal expansion and chaos score was defined as the ratio of F50 clonal expansion to chaos observed in the TCRdist matrix. Welch's t-statistics and random forest were used to narrow the features down to over ten V-J combinations, which were then fed into a naive Bayes classifier. The similarity between thyroid and blood repertoires was quantified using the Morisita-Horn index. Using fastp at Q25 and MiXCR, TCRdb reprocessed the public reads and kept productive beta chains. Rows matching on CDR3 protein sequence are summarized as one entry with the most common DNA and genes. What appears here as the V and J calls and clone size reflects TCRdb's work, not the paper's. This sample holds more than 1,000,000 distinct CDR3 sequences; less than 45% were observed only once. Clones ranked in the top ten supply 11% of the sample.

This sample was taken from a study of Graves' ophthalmopathy and Graves' hyperthyroidism (dated by TCRdb to 2016 to 2019). Study-wide context: Hyperthyroidism was defined as stable when no progression to ophthalmopathy occurred within 18 months of follow-up. TCR beta repertoire signatures were used to distinguish Graves' ophthalmopathy from Graves' hyperthyroidism and to predict progression to ophthalmopathy. In total, approximately 130 blood samples were TCR-sequenced: around 42 ophthalmopathy, under 85 hyperthyroidism and roughly 17 hyperthyroidism-to-ophthalmopathy patients. To explore V-J signatures distinguishing ophthalmopathy from hyperthyroidism, a discovery set of some 100 patients (roughly 44 ophthalmopathy, over 55 stable hyperthyroidism) was enrolled. An independent validation cohort comprised 18 hyperthyroidism patients and roughly 15 patients who later progressed from hyperthyroidism to ophthalmopathy. T-cell repertoires of thyroid tissue and blood were compared in more than 5 hyperthyroidism patients. Once sampling was done, hyperthyroidism patients were given methimazole at a starting dose of 30 mg daily, while ophthalmopathy patients were given high-dose intravenous methylprednisolone.

Hyperthyroidism patients were newly diagnosed, were aged 18 to 65 years, and had a disease duration under 2 months. Patients were excluded if they had other autoimmune diseases, uncontrolled infections, pregnancy or lactation. Clinical symptoms, serum thyroxine, TRAb, thyroid ultrasound and orbital computed tomography formed the basis of the diagnosis. Total RNA was extracted using Trizol reagent, and RNA quality was checked on an Agilent 2100 Bioanalyzer. Paper-wide results and their limitations: In validation, the model predicted ophthalmopathy progression with roughly 68% sensitivity and 72.22% specificity; roughly eleven predicted patients were CT-confirmed with GO in a median of about 6.1 months. Ophthalmopathy was separated from stable hyperthyroidism by the 13-signature model with about 90% sensitivity and just under 84% specificity in cross-validation and with 80%/75% in the test set. Among expanded thyroid clonotypes with frequency above 0.001, most also showed up in blood, which suggests that blood repertoires may reflect the thyroid immune response. Sample size was not statistically predetermined, and group allocation was not concealed from the investigators.

The sequence was obtained from an adult man with Graves' hyperthyroidism. The V and J genes are TRBV9 and TRBJ1-4, with TRBD1 perhaps the D gene, on 5 matching bases. The specimen was peripheral blood or thyroid tissue (not recorded which). This receptor has the CDR3 CASSAGTLGGTNEKLFF. The DNA reads as follows: TGTGCCAGCAGCGCCGGGACTCTCGGGGGAACTAATGAAAAACTGTTTTTT.